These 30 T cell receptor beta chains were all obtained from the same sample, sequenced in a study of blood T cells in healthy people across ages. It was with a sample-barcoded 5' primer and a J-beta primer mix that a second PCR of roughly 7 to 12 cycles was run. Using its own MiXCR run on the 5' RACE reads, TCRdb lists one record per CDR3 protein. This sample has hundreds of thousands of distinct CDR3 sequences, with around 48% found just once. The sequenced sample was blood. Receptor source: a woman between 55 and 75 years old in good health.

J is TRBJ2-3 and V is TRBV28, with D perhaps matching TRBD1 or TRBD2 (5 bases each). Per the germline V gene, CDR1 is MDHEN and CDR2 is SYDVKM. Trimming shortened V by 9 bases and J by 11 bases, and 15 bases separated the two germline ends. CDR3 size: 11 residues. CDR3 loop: CASAGGYRQYF. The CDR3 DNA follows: TGTGCCAGTGCTGGGGGATATAGGCAGTATTTT.

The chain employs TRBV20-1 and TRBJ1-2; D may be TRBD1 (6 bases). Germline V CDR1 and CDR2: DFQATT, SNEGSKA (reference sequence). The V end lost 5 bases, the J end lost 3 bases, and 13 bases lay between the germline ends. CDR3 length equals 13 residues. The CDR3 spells CSAGGGGDYGYTF. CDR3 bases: TGCAGTGCTGGAGGAGGGGGGGACTATGGCTACACCTTC.

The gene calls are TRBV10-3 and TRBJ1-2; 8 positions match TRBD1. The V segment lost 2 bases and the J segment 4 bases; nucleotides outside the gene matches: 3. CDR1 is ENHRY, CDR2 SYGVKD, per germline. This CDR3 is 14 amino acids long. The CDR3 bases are TGTGCCATCAGTGAGCCGGACAGGGTCTATGGCTACACCTTC. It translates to CAISEPDRVYGYTF.

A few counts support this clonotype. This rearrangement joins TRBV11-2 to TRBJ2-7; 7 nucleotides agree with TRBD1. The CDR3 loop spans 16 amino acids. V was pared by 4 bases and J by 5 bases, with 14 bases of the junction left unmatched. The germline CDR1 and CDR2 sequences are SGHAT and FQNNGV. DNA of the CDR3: TGTGCCAGCAGCTCACTGGGACAGAAAGGGGAAAACGAGCAGTACTTC. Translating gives CASSSLGQKGENEQYF. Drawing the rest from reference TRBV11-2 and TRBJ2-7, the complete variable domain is EAGVAQSPRYKIIEKRQSVAFWCNPISGHATLYWYQQILGQGPKLLIQFQNNGVVDDSQLPKDRFSAERLKGVDSTLKIQPAKLEDSAVYLCASSSLGQKGENEQYFGPGTRLTVT.

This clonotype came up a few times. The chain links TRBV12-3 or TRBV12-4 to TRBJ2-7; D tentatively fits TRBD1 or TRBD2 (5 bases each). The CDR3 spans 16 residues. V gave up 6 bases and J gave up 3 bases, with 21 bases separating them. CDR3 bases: TGTGCCAGCAGAAAATCAACGGGACCGCAGATCTACGAGCAGTACTTC. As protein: CASRKSTGPQIYEQYF.

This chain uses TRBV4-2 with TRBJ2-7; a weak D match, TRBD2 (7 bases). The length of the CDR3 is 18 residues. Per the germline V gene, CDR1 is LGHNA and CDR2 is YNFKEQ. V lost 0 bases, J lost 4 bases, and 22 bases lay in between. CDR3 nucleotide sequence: TGTGCCAGCAGCCAAGACACCAGCGGGACGGGGGCGAGATACGAGCAGTACTTC. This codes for CASSQDTSGTGARYEQYF.

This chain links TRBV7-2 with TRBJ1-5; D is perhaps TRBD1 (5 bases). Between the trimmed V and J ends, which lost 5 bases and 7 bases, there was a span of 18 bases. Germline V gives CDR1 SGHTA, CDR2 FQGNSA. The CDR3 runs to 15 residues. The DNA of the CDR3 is TGTGCCAGCAGCCTAGGTGGGAGGGGTCAACAGCCCCAGCATTTT. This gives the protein CASSLGGRGQQPQHF.

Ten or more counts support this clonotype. CDR3 sequence (DNA): TGTGCCAGCAGTCAAGGACAGGGCAGAGATACGCAGTATTTT. Its protein product is CASSQGQGRDTQYF. J is TRBJ2-3 and V is TRBV6-1; TRBD1 agrees at 8 bases. Germline CDR1 MNHNS, CDR2 SASEGT. Trimming removed 5 bases from V and 5 bases from J; junction bases left unmatched: 6. The CDR3 is 14 residues long.

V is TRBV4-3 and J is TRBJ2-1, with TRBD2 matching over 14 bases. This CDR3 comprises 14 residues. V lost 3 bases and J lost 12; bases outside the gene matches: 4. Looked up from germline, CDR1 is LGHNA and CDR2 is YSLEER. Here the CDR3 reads CASSQGLAGVSQFF. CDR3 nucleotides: TGCGCCAGCAGCCAGGGACTAGCGGGAGTTTCGCAGTTCTTC.

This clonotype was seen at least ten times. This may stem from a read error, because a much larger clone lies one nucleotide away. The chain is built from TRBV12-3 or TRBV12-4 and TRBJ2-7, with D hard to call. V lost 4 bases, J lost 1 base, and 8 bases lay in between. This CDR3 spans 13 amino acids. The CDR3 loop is CASSCHGSYEQYF. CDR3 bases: TGTGCCAGCAGTTGCCACGGGTCCTACGAGCAGTACTTC.

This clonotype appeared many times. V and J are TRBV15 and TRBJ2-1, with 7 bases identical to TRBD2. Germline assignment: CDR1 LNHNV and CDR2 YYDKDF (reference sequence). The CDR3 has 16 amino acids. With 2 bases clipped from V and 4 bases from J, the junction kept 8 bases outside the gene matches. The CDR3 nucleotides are TGTGCCACCAGCAGACGTACCGGGACTAATTACAATGAGCAGTTCTTC. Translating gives CATSRRTGTNYNEQFF.

The CDR3 DNA follows: TGTGCCACCCGTCGAACGGGAGCTAACTATGGCTACACCTTC. This sequence encodes CATRRTGANYGYTF. This chain uses TRBV15 with TRBJ1-2, with D unresolved. The CDR3 is 14 residues long. V was shortened by 8 bases and J by 0 bases, with 13 bases between the two germline ends. Germline CDR1 LNHNV, CDR2 YYDKDF (reference sequence).

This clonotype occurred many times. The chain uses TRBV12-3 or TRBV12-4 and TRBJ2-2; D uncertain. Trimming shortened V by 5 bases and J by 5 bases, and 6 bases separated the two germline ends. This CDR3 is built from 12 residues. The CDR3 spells CASSPRTGELFF. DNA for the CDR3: TGTGCCAGCAGTCCTAGAACCGGGGAGCTGTTTTTT.

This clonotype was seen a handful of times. CDR3 protein: CASSQASDGYLTDTQYF. The CDR3 DNA reads TGCGCCAGCAGCCAAGCTTCGGATGGGTATCTCACAGATACGCAGTATTTT. The rearrangement links TRBV4-3 to TRBJ2-3; D call uncertain. This CDR3 has 17 amino acids. Germline V gene data show CDR1 as LGHNA and CDR2 as YSLEER. The V end was cut by 1 base, the J end by 2 bases, with 16 bases between.

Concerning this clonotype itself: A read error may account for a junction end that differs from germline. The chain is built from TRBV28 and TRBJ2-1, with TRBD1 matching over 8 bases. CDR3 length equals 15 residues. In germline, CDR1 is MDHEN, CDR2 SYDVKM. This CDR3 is CASSLGWQGANERFF. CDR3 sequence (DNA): TGTGCCAGCAGTTTAGGGTGGCAGGGGGCAAATGAGCGGTTCTTC. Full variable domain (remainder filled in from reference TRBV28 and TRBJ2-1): DVKVTQSSRYLVKRTGEKVFLECVQDMDHENMFWYRQDPGLGLRLIYFSYDVKMKEKGDIPEGYSVSREKKERFSLILESASTNQTSMYLCASSLGWQGANERFFGPGTRLTVL.

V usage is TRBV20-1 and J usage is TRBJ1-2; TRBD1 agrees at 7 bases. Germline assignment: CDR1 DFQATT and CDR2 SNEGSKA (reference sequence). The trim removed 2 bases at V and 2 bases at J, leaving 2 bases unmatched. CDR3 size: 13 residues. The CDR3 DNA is TGCAGTGCTAGACAGGGACAGAACTATGGCTACACCTTC. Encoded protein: CSARQGQNYGYTF.

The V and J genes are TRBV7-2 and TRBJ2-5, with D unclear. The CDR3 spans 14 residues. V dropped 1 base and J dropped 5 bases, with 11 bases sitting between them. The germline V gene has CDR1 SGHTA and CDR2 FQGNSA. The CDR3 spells CASSLDFIEETQYF. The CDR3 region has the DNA TGTGCCAGCAGCTTAGATTTTATCGAGGAGACCCAGTACTTC.

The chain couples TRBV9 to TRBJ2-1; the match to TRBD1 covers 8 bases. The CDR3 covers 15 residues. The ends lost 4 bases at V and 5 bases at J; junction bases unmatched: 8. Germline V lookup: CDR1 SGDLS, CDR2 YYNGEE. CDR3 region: CASSIYRGTNNEQFF. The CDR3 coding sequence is TGTGCCAGCAGCATATACAGGGGGACCAACAATGAGCAGTTCTTC.

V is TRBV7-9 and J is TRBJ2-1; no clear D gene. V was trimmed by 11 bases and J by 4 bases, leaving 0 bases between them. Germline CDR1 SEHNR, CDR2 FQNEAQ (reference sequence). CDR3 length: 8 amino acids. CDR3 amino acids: CAYNEQFF. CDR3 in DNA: TGTGCCTACAATGAGCAGTTCTTC.

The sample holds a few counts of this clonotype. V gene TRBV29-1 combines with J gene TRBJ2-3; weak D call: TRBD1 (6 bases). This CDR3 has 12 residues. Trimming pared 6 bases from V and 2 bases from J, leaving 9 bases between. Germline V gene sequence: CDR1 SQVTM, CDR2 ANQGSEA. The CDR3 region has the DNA TGCAGCGTCGGACAGCTCACAGATACGCAGTATTTT. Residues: CSVGQLTDTQYF.

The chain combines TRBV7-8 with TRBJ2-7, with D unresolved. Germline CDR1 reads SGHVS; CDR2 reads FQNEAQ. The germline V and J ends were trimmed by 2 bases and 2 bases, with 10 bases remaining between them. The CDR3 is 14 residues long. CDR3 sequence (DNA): TGTGCCAGCAGCTTATATGGAGACCCCTACGAGCAGTACTTC. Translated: CASSLYGDPYEQYF.

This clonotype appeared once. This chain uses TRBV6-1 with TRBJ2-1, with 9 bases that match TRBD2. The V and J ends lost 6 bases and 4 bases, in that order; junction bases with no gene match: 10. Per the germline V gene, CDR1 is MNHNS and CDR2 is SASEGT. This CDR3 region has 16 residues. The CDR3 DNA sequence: TGTGCCAGCAGGAGGGGGTCTAGCGGGGATTACAATGAGCAGTTCTTC. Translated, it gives CASRRGSSGDYNEQFF.

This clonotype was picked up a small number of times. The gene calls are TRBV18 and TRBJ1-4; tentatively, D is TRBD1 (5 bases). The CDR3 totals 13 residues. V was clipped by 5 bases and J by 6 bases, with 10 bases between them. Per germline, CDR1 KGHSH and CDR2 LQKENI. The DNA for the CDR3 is TGTGCCAGCTCAAAGGGGCGCGATGAAAAACTGTTTTTT. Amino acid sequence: CASSKGRDEKLFF.

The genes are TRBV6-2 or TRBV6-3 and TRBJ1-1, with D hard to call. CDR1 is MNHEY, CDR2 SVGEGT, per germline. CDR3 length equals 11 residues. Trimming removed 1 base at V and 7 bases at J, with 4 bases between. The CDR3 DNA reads TGTGCCAGCAGTTACTTCCTTGAAGCTTTCTTT. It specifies CASSYFLEAFF.

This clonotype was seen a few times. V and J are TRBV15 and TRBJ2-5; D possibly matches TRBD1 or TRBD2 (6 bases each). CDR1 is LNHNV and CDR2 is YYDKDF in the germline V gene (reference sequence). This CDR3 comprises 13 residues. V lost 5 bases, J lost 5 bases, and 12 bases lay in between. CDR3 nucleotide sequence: TGTGCCACCAGCCGAGGGGGGTTGGAGACCCAGTACTTC. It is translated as CATSRGGLETQYF.

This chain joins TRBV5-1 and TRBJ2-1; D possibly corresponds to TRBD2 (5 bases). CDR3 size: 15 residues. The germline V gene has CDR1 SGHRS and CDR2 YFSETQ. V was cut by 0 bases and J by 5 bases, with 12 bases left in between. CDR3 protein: CASSLGGPGNNEQFF. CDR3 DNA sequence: TGCGCCAGCAGCTTGGGAGGGCCGGGGAACAATGAGCAGTTCTTC.

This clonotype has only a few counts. CDR3 amino acids: CASSPLGSGGYNEQFF. The CDR3 bases are TGTGCCAGCAGCCCCCTCGGTAGCGGGGGTTACAATGAGCAGTTCTTC. V gene TRBV7-9 combines with J gene TRBJ2-1, with TRBD2 identical over 9 bases. This CDR3 has 16 amino acids. V lost 5 bases, J lost 4 bases, and 9 bases stayed unmatched. The germline V gene has CDR1 SEHNR and CDR2 FQNEAQ (reference sequence). The whole variable domain, remainder taken from reference TRBV7-9 and TRBJ2-1, is DTGVSQNPRHKITKRGQNVTFRCDPISEHNRLYWYRQTLGQGPEFLTYFQNEAQLEKSRLLSDRFSAERPKGSFSTLEIQRTEQGDSAMYLCASSPLGSGGYNEQFFGPGTRLTVL.

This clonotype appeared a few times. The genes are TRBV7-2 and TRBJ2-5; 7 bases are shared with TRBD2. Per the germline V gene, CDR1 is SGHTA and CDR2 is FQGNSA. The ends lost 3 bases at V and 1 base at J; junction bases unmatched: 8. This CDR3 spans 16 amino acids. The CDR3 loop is CASSLASGRGQETQYF. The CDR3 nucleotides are TGTGCCAGCAGCTTGGCTAGCGGTCGGGGCCAAGAGACCCAGTACTTC. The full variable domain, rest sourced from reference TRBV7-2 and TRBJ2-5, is GAGVSQSPSNKVTEKGKDVELRCDPISGHTALYWYRQSLGQGLEFLIYFQGNSAPDKSGLPSDRFSAERTGGSVSTLTIQRTQQEDSAVYLCASSLASGRGQETQYFGPGTRLLVL.

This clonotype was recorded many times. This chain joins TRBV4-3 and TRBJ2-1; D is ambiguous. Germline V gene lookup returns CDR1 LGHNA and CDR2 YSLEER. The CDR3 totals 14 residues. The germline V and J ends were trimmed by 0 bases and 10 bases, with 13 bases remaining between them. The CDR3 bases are TGCGCCAGCAGCCAAGATCTAAAGGTGAGCGAGCAGTTCTTC. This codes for CASSQDLKVSEQFF.

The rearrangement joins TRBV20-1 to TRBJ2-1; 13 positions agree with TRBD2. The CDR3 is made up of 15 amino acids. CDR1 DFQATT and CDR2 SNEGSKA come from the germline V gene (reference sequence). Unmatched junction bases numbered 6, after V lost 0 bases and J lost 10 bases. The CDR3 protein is CSARDLGTSGEEQFF. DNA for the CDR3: TGCAGTGCTAGAGATCTGGGGACTAGCGGGGAGGAGCAGTTCTTC.